The clone carrying this TCR beta chain came up many times. With V trimmed by 7 bases and J by 10 bases, 6 bases remained unmatched. This CDR3 contains 14 residues. Germline V gene sequence: CDR1 LNHDA, CDR2 SQIVND (reference sequence). This sample was taken from a study of blood T cell repertoires in COVID-19. Across the whole study: Sites in the United States, Italy and Spain provided acute and convalescent COVID-19 samples. From T cells, B-cell-depleted T cells, or PBMCs came the material, which was cDNA or gDNA.

Study processing details: Cell counts per sample came from amplifying reference gene primers. The repertoire was sequenced with immunoSEQ multiplex PCR; TCRdb's copy has only in-frame clones and lacks some. Clone size and the V and J calls come from that table; the DNA yielded D and trimming. The table lists approximately 150,000 clones, roughly 87% of them singletons. This TCR was sampled from a woman aged 55-69 years with active or convalescent COVID-19. This sequence joins TRBV19 and TRBJ1-6; TRBD1 matches 11 bases. Sequenced input: peripheral blood. CDR3: CASTPGTGGSPLHF. The CDR3 region has the DNA TGTGCCAGTACCCCCGGGACAGGGGGGTCACCCCTCCACTTT. Full variable domain (remainder filled in from reference TRBV19 and TRBJ1-6): DGGITQSPKYLFRKEGQNVTLSCEQNLNHDAMYWYRQDPGQGLRLIYYSQIVNDFQKGDIAEGYSVSREKKESFPLTVTSAQKNPTAFYLCASTPGTGGSPLHFGNGTRLTVT.